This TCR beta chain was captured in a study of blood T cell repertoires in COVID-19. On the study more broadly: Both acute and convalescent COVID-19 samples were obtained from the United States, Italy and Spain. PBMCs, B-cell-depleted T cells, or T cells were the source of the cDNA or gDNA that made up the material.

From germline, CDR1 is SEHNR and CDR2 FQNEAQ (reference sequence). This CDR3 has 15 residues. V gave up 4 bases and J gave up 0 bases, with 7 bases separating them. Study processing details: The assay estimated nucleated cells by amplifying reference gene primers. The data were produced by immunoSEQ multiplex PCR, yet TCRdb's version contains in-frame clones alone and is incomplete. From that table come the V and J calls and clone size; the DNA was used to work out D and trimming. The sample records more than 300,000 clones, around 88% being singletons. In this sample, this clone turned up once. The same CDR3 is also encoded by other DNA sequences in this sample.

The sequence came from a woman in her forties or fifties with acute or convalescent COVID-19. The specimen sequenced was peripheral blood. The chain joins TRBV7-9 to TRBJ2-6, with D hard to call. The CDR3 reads CASSSRVSGANVLTF. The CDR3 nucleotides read TGTGCCAGCAGCTCCCGGGTCTCTGGGGCCAACGTCCTGACTTTC.